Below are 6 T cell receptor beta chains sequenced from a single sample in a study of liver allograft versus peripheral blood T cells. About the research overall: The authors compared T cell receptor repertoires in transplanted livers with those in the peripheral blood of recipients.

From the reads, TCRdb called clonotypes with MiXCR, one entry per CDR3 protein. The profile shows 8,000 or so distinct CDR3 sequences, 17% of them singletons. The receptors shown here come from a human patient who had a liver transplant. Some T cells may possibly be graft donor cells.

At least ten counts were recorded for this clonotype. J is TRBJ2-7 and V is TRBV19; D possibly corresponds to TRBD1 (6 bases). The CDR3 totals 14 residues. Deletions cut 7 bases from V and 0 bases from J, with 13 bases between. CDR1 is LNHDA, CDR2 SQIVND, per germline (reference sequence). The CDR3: CASNTGKSSYEQYF. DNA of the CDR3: TGTGCCAGTAATACAGGGAAAAGCTCCTACGAGCAGTACTTC.

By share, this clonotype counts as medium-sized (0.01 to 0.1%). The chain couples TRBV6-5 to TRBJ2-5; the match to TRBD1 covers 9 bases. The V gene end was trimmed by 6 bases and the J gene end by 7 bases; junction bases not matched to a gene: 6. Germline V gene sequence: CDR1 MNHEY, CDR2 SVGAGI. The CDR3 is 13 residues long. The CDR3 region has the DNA TGTGCCAGCAGCCCGGGACAGGGAAGGACCCAGTACTTC. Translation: CASSPGQGRTQYF.

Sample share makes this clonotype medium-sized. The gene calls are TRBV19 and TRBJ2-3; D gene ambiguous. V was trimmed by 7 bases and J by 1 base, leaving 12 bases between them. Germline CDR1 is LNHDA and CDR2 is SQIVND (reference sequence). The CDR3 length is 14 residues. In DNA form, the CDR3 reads TGTGCCAGTAACCGACGTCAAGGCACAGATACGCAGTATTTT. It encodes CASNRRQGTDTQYF.

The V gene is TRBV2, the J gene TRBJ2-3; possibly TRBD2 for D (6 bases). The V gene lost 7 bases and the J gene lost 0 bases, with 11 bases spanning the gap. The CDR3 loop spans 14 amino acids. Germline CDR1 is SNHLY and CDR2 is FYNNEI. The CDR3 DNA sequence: TGTGCCAGCATGGAGACTAGGAGCACAGATACGCAGTATTTT. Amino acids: CASMETRSTDTQYF. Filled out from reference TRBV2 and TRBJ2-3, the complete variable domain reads EPEVTQTPSHQVTQMGQEVILRCVPISNHLYFYWYRQILGQKVEFLVSFYNNEISEKSEIFDDQFSVERPDGSNFTLKIRSTKLEDSAMYFCASMETRSTDTQYFGPGTRLTVL.

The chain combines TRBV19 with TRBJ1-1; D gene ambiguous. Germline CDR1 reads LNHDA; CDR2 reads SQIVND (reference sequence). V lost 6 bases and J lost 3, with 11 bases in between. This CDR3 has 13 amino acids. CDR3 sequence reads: CASSPFGYTEAFF. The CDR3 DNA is TGTGCCAGTAGCCCATTCGGTTACACTGAAGCTTTCTTT.

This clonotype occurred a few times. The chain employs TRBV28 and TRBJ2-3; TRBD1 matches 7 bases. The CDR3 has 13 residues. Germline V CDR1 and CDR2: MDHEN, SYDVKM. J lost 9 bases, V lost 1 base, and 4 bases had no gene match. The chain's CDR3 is CASSLSQTGTQYF. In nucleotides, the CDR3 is TGTGCCAGCAGTTTATCCCAGACAGGGACGCAGTATTTT. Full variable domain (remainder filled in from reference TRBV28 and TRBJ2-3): DVKVTQSSRYLVKRTGEKVFLECVQDMDHENMFWYRQDPGLGLRLIYFSYDVKMKEKGDIPEGYSVSREKKERFSLILESASTNQTSMYLCASSLSQTGTQYFGPGTRLTVL.